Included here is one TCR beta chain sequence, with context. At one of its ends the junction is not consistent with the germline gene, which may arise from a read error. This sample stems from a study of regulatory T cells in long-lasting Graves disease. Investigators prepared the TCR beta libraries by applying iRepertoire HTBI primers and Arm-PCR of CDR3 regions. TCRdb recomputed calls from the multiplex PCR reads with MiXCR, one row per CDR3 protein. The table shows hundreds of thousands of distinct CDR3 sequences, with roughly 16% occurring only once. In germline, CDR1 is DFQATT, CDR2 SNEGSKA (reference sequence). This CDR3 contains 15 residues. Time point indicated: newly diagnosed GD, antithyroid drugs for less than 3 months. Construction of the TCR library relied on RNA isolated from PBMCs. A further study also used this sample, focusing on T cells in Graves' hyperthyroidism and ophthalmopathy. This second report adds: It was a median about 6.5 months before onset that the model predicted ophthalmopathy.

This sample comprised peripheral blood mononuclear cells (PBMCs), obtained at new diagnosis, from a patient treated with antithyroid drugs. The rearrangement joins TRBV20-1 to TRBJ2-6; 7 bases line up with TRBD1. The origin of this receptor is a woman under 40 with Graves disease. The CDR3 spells CSARDRSSGANVPTF. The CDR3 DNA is TGCAGTGCACGGGACAGAAGCTCTGGGGCCAACGTCCCGACTTTC.